This TCR beta chain was profiled in a study of cytomegalovirus exposure and HLA in healthy donors. Study-wide findings and caveats: Later analysis found that TCR beta chains associated with HLA were more clonally expanded than other, equally common chains.

A word on this clone: Its specificity is not known.

Primers: 60 Vbeta forward and 13 Jbeta reverse. Produced via immunoSEQ multiplex PCR; TCRdb's table is partial and in-frame only. The repertoire holds roughly 100,000 clones, with around three quarters as singletons. The CDR3 runs to 12 residues. Looked up from germline, CDR1 is SGHRS and CDR2 is YFSETQ. The V gene lost 6 bases and the J gene lost 1 base, with 4 bases spanning the gap. This chain joins TRBV5-1 and TRBJ2-2; D is unclear. This TCR was recovered from a man aged 45-65 years in good health and CMV-seropositive. Sample: PBMCs. Here the CDR3 DNA reads TGCGCCAGCACCCTGAACACCGGGGAGCTGTTTTTT. Translating gives CASTLNTGELFF.